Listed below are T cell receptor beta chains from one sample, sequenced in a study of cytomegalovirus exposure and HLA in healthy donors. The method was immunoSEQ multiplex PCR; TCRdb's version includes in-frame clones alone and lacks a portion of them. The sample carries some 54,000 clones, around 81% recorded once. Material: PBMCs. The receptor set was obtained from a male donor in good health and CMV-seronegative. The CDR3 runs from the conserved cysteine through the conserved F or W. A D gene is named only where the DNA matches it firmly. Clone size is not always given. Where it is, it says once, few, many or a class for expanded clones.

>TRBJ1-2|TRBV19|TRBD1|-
TGTGCCAGTAGTATTCGAAGGACAGGGGGCGCCGGTGGCTACACCTTC
CASSIRRTGGAGGYTF
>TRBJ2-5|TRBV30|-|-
TGTGCCTGGAGTGGGGAGCAGGGACTCCAAGAGACCCAGTACTTC
CAWSGEQGLQETQYF
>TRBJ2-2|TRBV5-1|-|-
TGCGCCAGCAGCTTGGGCGGGCAGAACACCGGGGAGCTGTTTTTT
CASSLGGQNTGELFF
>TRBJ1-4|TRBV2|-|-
TGTGCCAGCAAACTGGGGCAAAGGGAAAAACTGTTTTTT
CASKLGQREKLFF
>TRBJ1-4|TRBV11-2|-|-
TGTGCCAGCAGCCCTGGGGTAGGGGCGGAAGAAAAACTGTTTTTT
CASSPGVGAEEKLFF
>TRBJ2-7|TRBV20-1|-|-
TGCAGTGCTAGAACTGGGCGCGAGCAGTACTTC
CSARTGREQYF
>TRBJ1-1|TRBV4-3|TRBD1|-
TGCGCCAGCAGCCAAGGGACAGGGCCTGAAGCTTTCTTT
CASSQGTGPEAFF
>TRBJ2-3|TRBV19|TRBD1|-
TGTGCCAGTAGTCCCAATGGACAGGGAACGCAGTATTTT
CASSPNGQGTQYF
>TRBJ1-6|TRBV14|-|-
TGTGCCAGCAGCCCTAACCACAGGGTTGGTTCACCCCTCCACTTT
CASSPNHRVGSPLHF
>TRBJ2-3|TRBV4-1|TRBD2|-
TGCGCCAGCAGCCAGATTAGCGGGGGGGCCGTAGATACGCAGTATTTT
CASSQISGGAVDTQYF
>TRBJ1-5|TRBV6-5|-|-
TGTGCCAGCAGCCGAAGGACAGATAGCAATCAGCCCCAGCATTTT
CASSRRTDSNQPQHF
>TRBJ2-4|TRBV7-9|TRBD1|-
TGTGCCAGCAGCCCTCCCTCGACAGGGTACAAAAACATTCAGTACTTC
CASSPPSTGYKNIQYF
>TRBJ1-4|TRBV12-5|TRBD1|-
TGTGCTAGTGGCGGGACAGCAACTAATGAAAAACTGTTTTTT
CASGGTATNEKLFF
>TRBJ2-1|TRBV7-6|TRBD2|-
TGTGCCAGCAGCCCCCCAAAAAGCGGGGGCTGGTTCTTAAATGAGCAGTTCTTC
CASSPPKSGGWFLNEQFF
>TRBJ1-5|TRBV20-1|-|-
TGCAGTGCTAGAGCATCAACAGCCCAGCATTTT
CSARASTAQHF
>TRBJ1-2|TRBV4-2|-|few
TGTGCCAGCAGCCGAGTAGAACAGGGCGCGATTAACTATGGCTACACCTTC
CASSRVEQGAINYGYTF
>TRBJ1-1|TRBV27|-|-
TGTGCCAGCAAACTAGCCGAACGGTGGAGGAACACTGAAGCTTTCTTT
CASKLAERWRNTEAFF
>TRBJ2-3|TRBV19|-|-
TGTGCCAGTAGTAGCGGGGCCTCTGATACGCAGTATTTT
CASSSGASDTQYF
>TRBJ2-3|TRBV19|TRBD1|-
TGTGCCAGTAGTCCTGGGACAGGGGTGGTTGGAGATACGCAGTATTTT
CASSPGTGVVGDTQYF
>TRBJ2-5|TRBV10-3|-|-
TGTGCCATCAGTGAGTCTGGAGAGCAAGAGACCCAGTACTTC
CAISESGEQETQYF
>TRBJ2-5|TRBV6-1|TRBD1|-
TGTGCCAGCAGTGAATCTCAGGGGGCGCTTGGGGAGACCCAGTACTTC
CASSESQGALGETQYF
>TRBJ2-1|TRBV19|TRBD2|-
TGTGCCAGTAGTATCATGGGCGGGGGGGCATACAATGAGCAGTTCTTC
CASSIMGGGAYNEQFF
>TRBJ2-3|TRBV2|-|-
TGTGCCAGCATTCTAGCGCTCAACGTGGATACGCAGTATTTT
CASILALNVDTQYF
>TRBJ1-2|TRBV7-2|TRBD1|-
TGTGCCAGCAGACAAACCGGGACAGCTAATAACTATGGCTACACCTTC
CASRQTGTANNYGYTF
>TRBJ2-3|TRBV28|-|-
TGTGCCAGCAGTTTATGGGGGGTGGGTCGGGGGGCCTCAGATACGCAGTATTTT
CASSLWGVGRGASDTQYF
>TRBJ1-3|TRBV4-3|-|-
TGCGCCAGCAGCCAAGATCTTACAGGGTTCTCTGGAAACACCATATATTTT
CASSQDLTGFSGNTIYF
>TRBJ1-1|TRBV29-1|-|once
TGCAGCGTTCTAAGGGAGGTGAACACTGAAGCTTTCTTT
CSVLREVNTEAFF
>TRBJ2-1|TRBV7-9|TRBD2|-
TGTTCCAGCACCTCCAGGACTAGCGGGGGGGCTAATGAGCAGTTCTTC
CSSTSRTSGGANEQFF
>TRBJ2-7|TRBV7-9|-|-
TGTGCCAGCAGCGACCAGGGGAGAATGGACGAGCAGTACTTC
CASSDQGRMDEQYF
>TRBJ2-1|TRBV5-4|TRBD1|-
TGTGCCAGCAGCGCTCCCCGACAGGGGGCGCACAATGAGCAGTTCTTC
CASSAPRQGAHNEQFF
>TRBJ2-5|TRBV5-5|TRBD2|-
TGTGCCAGCAGCCGGACTAGCGGGGGAAGTCAAGAGACCCAGTACTTC
CASSRTSGGSQETQYF
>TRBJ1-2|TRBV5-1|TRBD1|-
TGCGCCAGCAGCTTGGGGGACAGGGAAGGGGGCTACACCTTC
CASSLGDREGGYTF
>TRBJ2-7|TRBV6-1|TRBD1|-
TGTGCCAGCAGTGAGGGACAGTATTCCTACGAGCAGTACTTC
CASSEGQYSYEQYF
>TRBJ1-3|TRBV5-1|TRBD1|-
TGCGCCAGCAGCAAAACGGGACAGGGGAAAGGAAACACCATATATTTT
CASSKTGQGKGNTIYF
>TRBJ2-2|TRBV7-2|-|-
TGTGCCAGCAGCTGGGCCGGGGGGCCCAACACCGGGGAGCTGTTTTTT
CASSWAGGPNTGELFF
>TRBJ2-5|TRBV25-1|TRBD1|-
TGTGCCAGCAGTGGGACAGGGGTTGGGGAGACCCAGTACTTC
CASSGTGVGETQYF
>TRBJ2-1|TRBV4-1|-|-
TGCGCCAGCAGCCAAGAAACAGGGTGGATTTCCAATGAGCAGTTCTTC
CASSQETGWISNEQFF
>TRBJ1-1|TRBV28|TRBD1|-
TGTGCCAGCACCCTGACAGGGTTTCCCACTGAAGCTTTCTTT
CASTLTGFPTEAFF
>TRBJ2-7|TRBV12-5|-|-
TGTGCTAGTGGTACCCCCCTCGGCGAGCAGTACTTC
CASGTPLGEQYF
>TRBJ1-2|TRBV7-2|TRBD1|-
TGTGCCAGCAGCCCCCTACCGGGACAGGGCGGGGGCTACACCTTC
CASSPLPGQGGGYTF
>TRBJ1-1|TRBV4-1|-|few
TGCGCCAGCAGCCATGACGGACAGCTGAACACTGAAGCTTTCTTT
CASSHDGQLNTEAFF
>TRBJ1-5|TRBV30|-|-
TGTGCCTGGAGTGGATCCGGCAGGTCAGTGCATTTT
CAWSGSGRSVHF
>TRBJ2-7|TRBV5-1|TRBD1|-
TGCGCCAGCAGCTTGGTCCAGGGGGCTGACGAGCAGTACTTC
CASSLVQGADEQYF
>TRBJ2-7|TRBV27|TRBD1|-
TGTGCCAGCAGTTTATATTCAGGGGGCGTGAAGCAGTACTTC
CASSLYSGGVKQYF
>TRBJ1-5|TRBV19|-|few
TGTGCCAGTAGTAAGCAGGGGCAGAGCAATCAGCCCCAGCATTTT
CASSKQGQSNQPQHF
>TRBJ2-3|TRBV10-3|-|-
TGTGCCATCAGGAGAGCGGGTGTAACAGATACGCAGTATTTT
CAIRRAGVTDTQYF
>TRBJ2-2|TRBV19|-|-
TGTGCCAGTAGTATTCTGAACACCGGGGAGCTGTTTTTT
CASSILNTGELFF
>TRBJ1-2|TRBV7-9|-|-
TGTGCCAGCAGCTCCTCTAACTATGGCTACACCTTC
CASSSSNYGYTF
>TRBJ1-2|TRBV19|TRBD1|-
TGTGCCAGTAGTCCACGGGACAGGCATGGCTACACCTTC
CASSPRDRHGYTF
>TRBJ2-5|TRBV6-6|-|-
TGTGCCAGCATGGACACCGCGTTCCAAGAGACCCAGTACTTC
CASMDTAFQETQYF
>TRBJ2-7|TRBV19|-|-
TGTGCCAGTAGTATTGGCAGGGGAACCTACGAGCAGTACTTC
CASSIGRGTYEQYF
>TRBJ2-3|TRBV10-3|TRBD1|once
TGTGCCATCTCGGGACAGGGCCAAAGCACAGATACGCAGTATTTT
CAISGQGQSTDTQYF
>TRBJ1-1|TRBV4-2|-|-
TGTGCCAGCAGCCCATTCGGACAGAGAAACACTGAAGCTTTCTTT
CASSPFGQRNTEAFF
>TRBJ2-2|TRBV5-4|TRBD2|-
TGTGCCAGCAGCCCGAGGGGAGCGGGGGCCACCGGTACCGGGGAGCTGTTTTTT
CASSPRGAGATGTGELFF
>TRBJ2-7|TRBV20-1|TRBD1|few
TGCAGTGCTGGACAGGGGTACGAGCAGTACTTC
CSAGQGYEQYF
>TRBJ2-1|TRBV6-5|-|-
TGTGCCAGCACGACAGTGGTTTCCAATGAGCAGTTCTTC
CASTTVVSNEQFF
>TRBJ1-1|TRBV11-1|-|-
TGTGCCAGCAGCTCCCAGATGAACACTGAAGCTTTCTTT
CASSSQMNTEAFF